Listed below are T cell receptor beta chains from one sample, sequenced in a study of blood T cell repertoires in COVID-19. Assay used: immunoSEQ multiplex PCR; TCRdb lists only in-frame clones, some missing. Of about 160,000 clones in the sample, just under 85% are singletons; the top ten hold about 20%. The sample comprised peripheral blood. These receptors were collected from a woman aged 80 or over with acute or convalescent COVID-19. CDR3s include the opening cysteine and the closing phenylalanine or tryptophan. The D gene is left open where the match is weak. Expanded clones are given a class, and other clones once, few, many or no size at all.

CDR3 protein,CDR3 DNA,clone size,J gene,D gene,V gene
CASRPSGDPYNEQFF,TGTGCCAGCAGGCCAAGCGGGGATCCCTACAATGAGCAGTTCTTC,.,TRBJ2-1,TRBD2,TRBV27
CASSSSGRAIGDTQYF,TGTGCCAGTAGTTCTAGCGGGAGGGCGATAGGAGATACGCAGTATTTT,.,TRBJ2-3,TRBD2,TRBV19
CASRQGTSSHEQYF,TGTGCCAGCAGACAAGGGACTAGCTCCCACGAGCAGTACTTC,.,TRBJ2-7,TRBD2,TRBV11-2
CASSHGQNEAGYTF,TGCGCCAGCAGCCACGGACAGAACGAGGCTGGCTACACCTTC,.,TRBJ1-2,.,TRBV5-1
CASSVVGQGGEQFF,TGTGCCAGCAGCGTAGTGGGACAGGGCGGCGAGCAGTTCTTC,once,TRBJ2-1,TRBD1,TRBV9
CASRFRTHNEKLFF,TGTGCCAGCAGGTTTCGGACACACAATGAAAAACTGTTTTTT,once,TRBJ1-4,.,TRBV28
CASSLQGDYEQYF,TGTGCCAGCAGCTTACAGGGGGACTACGAGCAGTACTTC,.,TRBJ2-7,TRBD1,TRBV7-9
CASSPHGGGSVYYGYTF,TGTGCCAGCAGCCCCCACGGGGGGGGGTCTGTCTACTATGGCTACACCTTC,once,TRBJ1-2,.,TRBV7-2
CASSWVERGAQENGYTF,TGTGCCAGCAGCTGGGTAGAACGCGGGGCGCAGGAGAATGGCTACACCTTC,once,TRBJ1-2,.,TRBV5-6
CASSLWGLRTDTQYF,TGTGCCAGCAGCTTATGGGGACTAAGAACAGATACGCAGTATTTT,.,TRBJ2-3,TRBD2,TRBV5-6
CASGLDGTGNQPQHF,TGTGCTAGTGGTTTGGACGGGACAGGTAATCAGCCCCAGCATTTT,.,TRBJ1-5,TRBD1,TRBV12-5
CASSRRQGRLDLTYEQYF,TGTGCCAGCAGCCGAAGACAGGGGCGTCTAGATCTTACGTACGAGCAGTACTTC,.,TRBJ2-7,TRBD1,TRBV3-1/TRBV3-2
CAWAKGRDRGRNTEAFF,TGTGCCTGGGCTAAGGGCCGGGACAGGGGTAGGAACACTGAAGCTTTCTTT,once,TRBJ1-1,TRBD1,TRBV30
CAWGRDISEQYF,TGTGCCTGGGGCAGGGACATATCCGAGCAGTACTTC,few,TRBJ2-7,.,TRBV30
CASSYSLGSSYNEQFF,TGTGCCAGCAGTTACTCGTTGGGGAGCTCCTACAATGAGCAGTTCTTC,.,TRBJ2-1,.,TRBV6-2/TRBV6-3
CASSYSGLATAGELFF,TGTGCCAGCAGTTACTCGGGACTAGCGACCGCCGGGGAGCTGTTTTTT,.,TRBJ2-2,TRBD2,TRBV6-5
CASSVGGEAYEQYF,TGTGCCAGCAGTGTGGGGGGGGAAGCCTACGAGCAGTACTTC,.,TRBJ2-7,TRBD2,TRBV2
CASSQDWGVEAYGYTF,TGTGCCAGCAGCCAAGATTGGGGGGTAGAAGCTTATGGCTACACCTTC,.,TRBJ1-2,.,TRBV3-1/TRBV3-2
CASSSAGWNTEAFF,TGTGCCAGTAGCTCAGCAGGATGGAACACTGAAGCTTTCTTT,.,TRBJ1-1,.,TRBV19
CASSKRSSGALETQYF,TGTGCCAGCAGCAAGCGAAGTAGCGGCGCTCTAGAGACCCAGTACTTC,.,TRBJ2-5,.,TRBV5-4
CASRGAAGELFF,TGTGCCAGCAGGGGTGCGGCCGGGGAGCTGTTTTTT,few,TRBJ2-2,.,TRBV12-3/TRBV12-4
CASSLDRNRNAFF,TGCGCCAGCAGCTTGGACAGAAACCGGAACGCTTTCTTT,.,TRBJ1-1,.,TRBV5-1
CASSQGFAGNTEAFF,TGTGCCAGCAGCCAAGGCTTCGCGGGTAACACTGAAGCTTTCTTT,.,TRBJ1-1,.,TRBV3-1/TRBV3-2
CASSVDRDGYTF,TGTGCCAGCAGCGTGGACAGGGATGGCTACACCTTC,.,TRBJ1-2,TRBD1,TRBV12-3/TRBV12-4
CASSRDRESGNTIYF,TGTGCCAGCAGTCGGGACAGGGAGTCTGGAAACACCATATATTTT,.,TRBJ1-3,TRBD1,TRBV4-2
CASSLGTSKNEQFF,TGTGCCAGCAGCTTAGGGACTAGCAAAAATGAGCAGTTCTTC,.,TRBJ2-1,TRBD2,TRBV11-3
CASSSHGLAEKLFF,TGCGCCAGCAGCTCCCACGGGTTGGCTGAAAAACTGTTTTTT,.,TRBJ1-4,.,TRBV5-1
CASSFGQGNEQYF,TGTGCCAGCAGCTTCGGACAGGGAAACGAGCAGTACTTC,few,TRBJ2-7,TRBD1,TRBV13
CASSYPSGATGELFF,TGTGCCAGCAGTTACCCCAGCGGAGCGACCGGGGAGCTGTTTTTT,.,TRBJ2-2,.,TRBV6-6
CASSLDRDRAEAFF,TGTGCCAGCAGTTTAGACCGGGACAGGGCTGAAGCTTTCTTT,.,TRBJ1-1,TRBD1,TRBV27
CASSLSYEQYF,TGTGCCAGCAGCCTGAGCTACGAGCAGTACTTC,.,TRBJ2-7,.,TRBV7-2
CASSLAGLATGELFF,TGTGCCAGCAGCTTAGCCGGTCTTGCCACCGGGGAGCTGTTTTTT,once,TRBJ2-2,.,TRBV11-2
CASSPRDGSNTEAFF,TGTGCCAGCTCACCAAGAGACGGGTCGAACACTGAAGCTTTCTTT,.,TRBJ1-1,.,TRBV18